The 10 T cell receptor beta chains presented below share a single source sample, sequenced in a study of T cells in localized non-small cell lung cancer. The data were produced by immunoSEQ multiplex PCR, yet TCRdb's version contains in-frame clones alone and is incomplete. The profile shows approximately 61,000 clones, just over 85% of them singletons. The specimen was peripheral blood, collected before any cancer treatment. The receptor set was obtained from a woman aged 40 to 75 with stage I lung adenocarcinoma.

The V and J genes are TRBV4-3 and TRBJ2-7, with 8 bases identical to TRBD2. After removal of 4 bases from V and 5 bases from J, the junction contained 7 bases not matched to a gene. CDR1 is LGHNA, CDR2 YSLEER, per germline. The CDR3 extends over 14 amino acids. CDR3 sequence (DNA): TGCGCCAGCAGCCCCAGACTAGCGAATCACGAGCAGTACTTC. It translates to CASSPRLANHEQYF.

V is TRBV7-9 and J is TRBJ1-5; D gene unclear. The CDR3 length is 15 residues. Deletions cut 1 base from V and 3 bases from J, with 10 bases between. Germline CDR1 reads SEHNR; CDR2 reads FQNEAQ (reference sequence). The CDR3 loop is CASSLVGLDNQPQHF. The CDR3 DNA reads as TGTGCCAGCAGCTTAGTAGGTTTGGACAATCAGCCCCAGCATTTT.

This rearrangement joins TRBV6-5 to TRBJ2-7, with D maybe TRBD2 (5 bases). V was clipped by 0 bases and J by 1 base, with 10 bases between them. The germline V gene encodes CDR1 MNHEY and CDR2 SVGAGI. The CDR3 is made up of 15 amino acids. CDR3 sequence (DNA): TGTGCCAGCAGTTACTCGTCGACGGGATCCTACGAGCAGTACTTC. Translated: CASSYSSTGSYEQYF.

This clone was counted once. This rearrangement joins TRBV4-1 to TRBJ2-1; 7 bases fit TRBD1. V lost 2 bases and J lost 2; bases outside the gene matches: 9. The V gene's germline CDR1 is MGHRA and CDR2 YSYEKL. This CDR3 has 17 amino acids. DNA for the CDR3: TGCGCCAGCAGCCAATCCCCGACAGGGCCGCCCTACAATGAGCAGTTCTTC. It is translated as CASSQSPTGPPYNEQFF.

J is TRBJ1-1 and V is TRBV7-2, with D unresolved. V was pared by 4 bases and J by 0 bases, with 9 bases between. This CDR3 contains 14 residues. Germline lookup yields CDR1 SGHTA and CDR2 FQGNSA. CDR3 sequence: CASSSRLLNTEAFF. The CDR3 DNA follows: TGTGCCAGCAGCTCACGGCTGCTGAACACTGAAGCTTTCTTT.

The V gene is TRBV5-4, the J gene TRBJ1-6, with no clear D. Trimming took off 4 bases at V and 4 bases at J, with 12 bases between the two ends. The CDR3 extends over 15 amino acids. Germline loops: CDR1 SGHNT, CDR2 YYREEE (reference sequence). The CDR3 reads CASSAWTAYNSPLHF. The CDR3 DNA is TGTGCCAGCAGCGCCTGGACGGCTTATAATTCACCCCTCCACTTT.

The chain combines TRBV6-5 with TRBJ2-2; D unclear. The CDR3 runs 12 residues. V was cut by 4 bases and J by 3 bases, with 3 bases left in between. Germline CDR1 is MNHEY and CDR2 is SVGAGI. The CDR3 reads CASSSYTGELFF. In nucleotides, the CDR3 is TGTGCCAGCAGTTCCTACACCGGGGAGCTGTTTTTT.

The genes are TRBV30 and TRBJ1-3; D is unclear. The CDR3 length is 16 residues. Germline CDR1 is GTSNPN and CDR2 is SVGIG (reference sequence). The V end lost 3 bases, the J end lost 0 bases, and 15 bases lay between the germline ends. The CDR3, as DNA: TGTGCCTGGAGCCCGGCTGCTCCAGTCTCTGGAAACACCATATATTTT. Protein: CAWSPAAPVSGNTIYF.

In its sample, this clone was seen a few times. The chain links TRBV7-9 to TRBJ1-2; D ambiguous. V lost 6 bases and J 2 bases, leaving 10 bases between the germline ends. This CDR3 has 13 residues. Looked up from germline, CDR1 is SEHNR and CDR2 is FQNEAQ (reference sequence). This chain's CDR3 is CASRQQKNYGYTF. CDR3 DNA: TGTGCCAGCAGACAACAGAAAAACTATGGCTACACCTTC. The complete variable domain, with remaining parts taken from reference TRBV7-9 and TRBJ1-2, reads DTGVSQNPRHKITKRGQNVTFRCDPISEHNRLYWYRQTLGQGPEFLTYFQNEAQLEKSRLLSDRFSAERPKGSFSTLEIQRTEQGDSAMYLCASRQQKNYGYTFGSGTRLTVV.

This chain joins TRBV7-8 and TRBJ2-1, with 9 bases aligning to TRBD1. This CDR3 is 14 amino acids long. Trimming at V came to 4 bases and at J to 7 bases, leaving 5 bases not matched to a gene. In germline, CDR1 is SGHVS, CDR2 FQNEAQ. The CDR3 region has the DNA TGTGCCAGCAGCTCTCCGGGACAGGGTAATGAGCAGTTCTTC. Translation: CASSSPGQGNEQFF.